The TCR beta chain described here comes from a study of control samples from healthy donors and cancer patients. This CDR3 comprises 15 residues. The germline V gene has CDR1 SGHTA and CDR2 FQGNSA. The V end lost 1 base, the J end lost 1 base, and 10 bases lay between the germline ends. Here immunoSEQ multiplex PCR was the method, and the copy in TCRdb shows in-frame clones only, minus some. The table records some 120,000 clones, 85% to 95% of them present only once. The rearrangement joins TRBV7-2 to TRBJ1-1, with a tentative D call TRBD1 (5 bases). The receptor's source is a man aged 45-60 years with head and neck cancer. Material: PBMCs. CDR3 region: CASSLGAGQNTEAFF. As DNA, the CDR3 is TGTGCCAGCAGCTTAGGCGCGGGGCAGAACACTGAAGCTTTCTTT.